The rows below give T cell receptor beta chains drawn from one sample of a study of blood T cell repertoires in COVID-19. Some clones are missing from TCRdb's copy, which holds only in-frame ones; the method was immunoSEQ multiplex PCR. The repertoire has about 80,000 clones, approximately 78% of them found once; the top ten carry around a third. Sequencing was performed on peripheral blood. The origin of the receptors is a woman aged 65 to 85 with acute or convalescent COVID-19. The CDR3 runs from the conserved cysteine through the conserved F or W.

>TRBV30|TRBJ2-7
CAWKFVGLAEASSYEQYF
>TRBV21-1|TRBJ1-4
CASSKAAGQINEKLFF
>TRBV15|TRBJ2-3
CATSRDLPSLGGSTDTQYF
>TRBV7-2|TRBJ2-1
CASSLVTGTGLGEQFF
>TRBV21-1|TRBJ2-5
CASRDRGGETQYF
>TRBV7-9|TRBJ2-3
CASSFSGPSTDTQYF
>TRBV4-1|TRBJ1-1
CASSPIRAANTEAFF
>TRBV7-3|TRBJ2-2
CASSSLRGQGTGELFF
>TRBV9|TRBJ2-1
CASSARAGAYNEQFF
>TRBV15|TRBJ2-2
CATSRHRGDTGELFF
>TRBV18|TRBJ2-5
CASSPDRETQYF
>TRBV7-9|TRBJ2-3
CASSFPSVTQYF
>TRBV28|TRBJ1-3
CASRRQGASGNTIYF
>TRBV10-3|TRBJ2-7
CAISDPSGISYEQYF
>TRBV7-8|TRBJ2-3
CASSPTSGSTDTQYF
>TRBV30|TRBJ1-5
CAWNLDGRNQPQHF